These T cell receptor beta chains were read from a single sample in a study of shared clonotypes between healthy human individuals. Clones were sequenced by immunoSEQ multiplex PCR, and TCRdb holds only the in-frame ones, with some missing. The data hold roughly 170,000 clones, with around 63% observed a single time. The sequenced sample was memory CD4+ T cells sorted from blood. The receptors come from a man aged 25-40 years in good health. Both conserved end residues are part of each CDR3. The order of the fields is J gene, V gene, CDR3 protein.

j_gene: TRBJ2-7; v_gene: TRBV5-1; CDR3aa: CASSFLAGDYEQYF
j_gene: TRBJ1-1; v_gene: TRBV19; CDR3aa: CASVGYTEAFF
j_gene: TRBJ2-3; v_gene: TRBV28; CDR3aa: CASRQGSAGTDTQYF
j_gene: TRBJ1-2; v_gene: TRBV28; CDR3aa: CASDPAGSGKGHGYTF
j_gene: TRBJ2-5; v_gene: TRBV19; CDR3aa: CASSRGGLAQETQYF
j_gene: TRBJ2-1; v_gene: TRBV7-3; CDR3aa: CASSKLAGAYNEQFF
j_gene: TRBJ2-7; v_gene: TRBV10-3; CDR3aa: CAISDASGRSYEQYF
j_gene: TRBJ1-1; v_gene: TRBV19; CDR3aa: CASSIQGKNTEAFF
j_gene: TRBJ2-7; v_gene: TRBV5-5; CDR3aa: CASTTSSGDYEQYF
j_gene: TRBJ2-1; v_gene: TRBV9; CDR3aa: CASSVGLAGGRGTNEQFF
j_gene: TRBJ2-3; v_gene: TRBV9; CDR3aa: CASSVGSSHYADTQYF
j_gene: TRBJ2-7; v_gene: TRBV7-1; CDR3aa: CASSFRGVGVVSYEQYF
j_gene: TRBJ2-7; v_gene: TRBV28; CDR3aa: CASRRGQSYEQYF
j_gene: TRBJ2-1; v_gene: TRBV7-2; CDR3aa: CASSPRWGGINNEQFF